This TCR beta chain originates from a study of T cells in women clearing cervical HPV infection. Study summary: Blood came at first lesion visit for cases, post-clearance for controls. Findings of the study overall: Combining TCR richness with V gene abundances gave around 0.83 AUC.

Sequencing used immunoSEQ multiplex PCR; TCRdb keeps in-frame clones, though not all of them. This table lists around 28,000 clones. MY09/MY11 PCR detected cervical HPV DNA; dot-blot assigned genotypes. In regard to this clone: Its antigen remains unknown. The read stops 3 residues short of the end of the CDR3; the missing end is completed from the germline J gene.

The CDR3 contains 15 residues. Trimming left V 7 bases short and J 3 bases short, with 18 bases between. From germline, CDR1 is SNHLY and CDR2 FYNNEI. J is TRBJ1-1 and V is TRBV2, with a tentative D call TRBD1 (6 bases). The clonotype was recovered from a woman aged 18 to 75 with a cervical HPV16 infection that either progressed to CIN3+ or cleared (not recorded which). The specimen was blood buffy coat. The sequenced CDR3 bases are TGTGCCAGCAATGGACCCGGGACAATGGACACTGAA. This gives the protein CASNGPGTMDTE. In full, the CDR3 reads CASNGPGTMDTEAFF.